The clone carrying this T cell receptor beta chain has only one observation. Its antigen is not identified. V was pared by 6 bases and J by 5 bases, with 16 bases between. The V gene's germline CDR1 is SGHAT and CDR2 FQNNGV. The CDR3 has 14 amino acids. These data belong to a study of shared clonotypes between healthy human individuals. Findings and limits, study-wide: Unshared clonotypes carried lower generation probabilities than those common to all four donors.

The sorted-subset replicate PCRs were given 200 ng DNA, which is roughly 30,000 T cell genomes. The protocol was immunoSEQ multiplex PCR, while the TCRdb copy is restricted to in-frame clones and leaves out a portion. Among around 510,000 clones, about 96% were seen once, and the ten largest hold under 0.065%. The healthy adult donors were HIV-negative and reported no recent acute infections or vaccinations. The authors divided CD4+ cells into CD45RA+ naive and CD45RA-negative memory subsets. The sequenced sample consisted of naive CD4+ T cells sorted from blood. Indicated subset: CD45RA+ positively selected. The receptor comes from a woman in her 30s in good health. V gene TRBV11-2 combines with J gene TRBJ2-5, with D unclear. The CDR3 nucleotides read TGTGCCAGCAGGATAGGGTCAAGAAGGGAGACCCAGTACTTC. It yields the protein CASRIGSRRETQYF. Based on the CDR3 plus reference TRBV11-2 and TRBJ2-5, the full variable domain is EAGVAQSPRYKIIEKRQSVAFWCNPISGHATLYWYQQILGQGPKLLIQFQNNGVVDDSQLPKDRFSAERLKGVDSTLKIQPAKLEDSAVYLCASRIGSRRETQYFGPGTRLLVL.